Listed below are T cell receptor beta chains from one sample, sequenced in a study of cytomegalovirus exposure and HLA in healthy donors. The repertoire was sequenced with immunoSEQ multiplex PCR; TCRdb's copy has only in-frame clones and lacks some. The sample lists some 89,000 clones, approximately 80% seen once, with over 3.5% in the top ten. Sequencing was performed on PBMCs. All receptors derive from a woman aged 35 to 49 in good health and CMV-seropositive. The CDR3 runs from the conserved cysteine through the conserved F or W. Each record gives: V gene, J gene, D gene, clone size, CDR3 protein, CDR3 DNA. The D gene is left open where the match is weak. The size of a clone is reported for some rows only, either as once, few or many, or as a class for expanded clones.

TRBV4-2	TRBJ2-1	-	-	CASNPGDSYNEQFF	TGTGCCAGCAACCCAGGTGACAGTTACAATGAGCAGTTCTTC
TRBV6-5	TRBJ1-1	-	-	CASSYEGRGTTEAFF	TGTGCCAGCAGTTACGAGGGCAGGGGTACGACTGAAGCTTTCTTT
TRBV7-7	TRBJ2-1	TRBD2	-	CASSHGAGGVRNEQFF	TGTGCTAGCAGCCACGGAGCGGGAGGTGTTAGGAATGAGCAGTTCTTC
TRBV19	TRBJ2-1	TRBD1	-	CASSWDRGAYNEQFF	TGTGCCAGTAGTTGGGACAGGGGGGCCTACAATGAGCAGTTCTTC
TRBV5-4	TRBJ2-5	-	-	CASSLRVRAKEETQYF	TGTGCCAGCAGCTTGAGGGTGCGGGCTAAGGAAGAGACCCAGTACTTC
TRBV29-1	TRBJ2-2	TRBD2	-	CSVERPSGSMGTGELFF	TGCAGCGTTGAACGCCCTAGCGGGAGTATGGGCACCGGGGAGCTGTTTTTT
TRBV6-1	TRBJ1-2	-	-	CASSEAGAGAYGYTF	TGTGCCAGCAGTGAAGCGGGAGCGGGAGCCTATGGCTACACCTTC
TRBV7-2	TRBJ1-4	-	-	CASSRGREFNEKLFF	TGTGCCAGCAGCCGAGGGAGGGAGTTTAATGAAAAACTGTTTTTT
TRBV15	TRBJ2-7	-	-	CATSSGGTAYEQYF	TGTGCCACCAGCAGTGGCGGGACAGCCTACGAGCAGTACTTC
TRBV5-1	TRBJ2-5	TRBD2	once	CASSLATSGVQETQYF	TGCGCCAGCAGCTTGGCAACTAGCGGGGTCCAAGAGACCCAGTACTTC
TRBV10-1	TRBJ1-3	-	-	CASSESHSQRNTIYF	TGCGCCAGCAGTGAGTCGCACAGCCAAAGAAACACCATATATTTT
TRBV4-2	TRBJ2-1	-	few	CASSQGKSGNEQFF	TGTGCCAGCAGCCAAGGGAAATCGGGCAATGAGCAGTTCTTC
TRBV2	TRBJ1-2	-	-	CASSEVWGGNYGYTF	TGTGCCAGCAGTGAAGTCTGGGGGGGTAACTATGGCTACACCTTC
TRBV7-9	TRBJ2-1	TRBD2	-	CASSPGRGGRNEQFF	TGTGCCAGCAGCCCCGGCCGGGGGGGACGCAATGAGCAGTTCTTC
TRBV10-3	TRBJ2-5	-	-	CASRQGLGPETQYF	TGTGCCAGCCGACAGGGACTCGGGCCAGAGACCCAGTACTTC
TRBV14	TRBJ1-1	TRBD1	-	CASSQQGGANTEAFF	TGTGCCAGCAGCCAACAGGGGGGAGCGAACACTGAAGCTTTCTTT
TRBV5-6	TRBJ1-1	-	few	CASSPDSYMNTEAFF	TGTGCCAGCAGCCCAGACAGCTATATGAACACTGAAGCTTTCTTT
TRBV10-3	TRBJ2-7	TRBD1	-	CAISESGQGPYEQYF	TGTGCCATCAGTGAGTCGGGACAGGGTCCCTACGAGCAGTACTTC
TRBV27	TRBJ1-2	TRBD1	-	CASSSDRGGYGYTF	TGTGCCAGCAGTTCGGACAGGGGTGGCTATGGCTACACCTTC
TRBV6-5	TRBJ2-3	TRBD1	-	CASSYSYRGTTDTQYF	TGTGCCAGCAGTTACTCTTACAGGGGAACCACAGATACGCAGTATTTT
TRBV5-1	TRBJ2-3	TRBD2	-	CASSLLAGGPSSTDTQYF	TGCGCCAGCAGCTTACTAGCGGGAGGGCCCTCTAGCACAGATACGCAGTATTTT
TRBV2	TRBJ1-2	-	once	CASSPSANYGYTF	TGTGCCAGCAGTCCGTCGGCTAACTATGGCTACACCTTC
TRBV4-1	TRBJ2-1	-	-	CASSPPVSVEYNEQFF	TGCGCCAGCAGCCCCCCGGTTAGCGTGGAATACAATGAGCAGTTCTTC
TRBV29-1	TRBJ2-3	-	-	CSVEGHRQGSDTQYF	TGCAGCGTTGAGGGTCACCGCCAGGGGTCAGATACGCAGTATTTT
TRBV4-1	TRBJ2-1	TRBD2	-	CASSQRPVGLAGEYNEQFF	TGCGCCAGCAGCCAAAGACCTGTAGGCTTGGCGGGAGAATACAATGAGCAGTTCTTC
TRBV5-6	TRBJ2-5	TRBD1	-	CASSLTGGGETQYF	TGTGCCAGCAGCTTGACAGGGGGCGGCGAGACCCAGTACTTC
TRBV7-2	TRBJ2-3	TRBD1	-	CASSVIQGTTDTQYF	TGTGCCAGCAGCGTAATACAGGGGACCACAGATACGCAGTATTTT
TRBV2	TRBJ2-1	TRBD1	-	CASSEDSGGFRFF	TGTGCCAGCAGTGAGGACTCAGGGGGCTTTAGGTTCTTC
TRBV4-1	TRBJ1-1	TRBD1	once	CASSQAPARGPREAFF	TGCGCCAGCAGCCAAGCTCCGGCCAGGGGGCCCCGTGAAGCTTTCTTT
TRBV2	TRBJ1-5	-	-	CASSADEDNQPQHF	TGTGCCAGCAGTGCTGACGAGGACAATCAGCCCCAGCATTTT
TRBV5-1	TRBJ2-3	TRBD2	many	CASSLSLAGEGTQYF	TGCGCCAGCAGCTTATCACTAGCGGGAGAGGGTACGCAGTATTTT
TRBV18	TRBJ1-1	-	-	CASSLPQGLNTEAFF	TGTGCCAGCTCACTACCACAGGGATTGAACACTGAAGCTTTCTTT
TRBV6-1	TRBJ2-3	-	-	CASTRFQSTDTQYF	TGTGCCAGCACGCGATTCCAAAGCACAGATACGCAGTATTTT
TRBV5-1	TRBJ2-1	-	-	CASSEYNEQFF	TGCGCCAGCAGCGAGTATAATGAGCAGTTCTTC
TRBV6-1	TRBJ2-2	-	few	CASSEQGTGELFF	TGTGCCAGCAGTGAACAGGGGACCGGGGAGCTGTTTTTT
TRBV28	TRBJ1-4	-	-	CASSFAGEGEKLFF	TGTGCCAGCAGTTTCGCGGGGGAGGGTGAAAAACTGTTTTTT
TRBV2	TRBJ2-6	-	-	CASSKSSGTGANVLTF	TGTGCCAGCAGTAAAAGCTCGGGGACTGGGGCCAACGTCCTGACTTTC
TRBV4-2	TRBJ2-3	TRBD2	-	CASSRGLAVGASTDTQYF	TGTGCCAGCAGCCGAGGACTAGCGGTAGGGGCAAGCACAGATACGCAGTATTTT
TRBV6-1	TRBJ1-1	TRBD1	-	CASREDPGQGPEAFF	TGTGCCAGCAGGGAAGACCCGGGACAGGGGCCTGAAGCTTTCTTT
TRBV25-1	TRBJ1-5	TRBD1	few	CASSGTGTGTPQHF	TGTGCCAGCAGCGGGACAGGGACCGGTACGCCCCAGCATTTT
TRBV4-2	TRBJ2-5	TRBD2	once	CASSQAPGLAGGGDQETQYF	TGTGCCAGCAGCCAGGCCCCGGGACTAGCGGGAGGGGGGGATCAAGAGACCCAGTACTTC
TRBV30	TRBJ2-5	TRBD2	-	CAWSGALAGGETQYF	TGTGCCTGGAGTGGGGCCCTAGCGGGAGGGGAGACCCAGTACTTC
TRBV25-1	TRBJ2-7	TRBD1	few	CASSVSGTGEYGEQYF	TGTGCCAGCAGTGTTTCCGGGACAGGGGAATATGGCGAGCAGTACTTC
TRBV6-1	TRBJ2-4	-	-	CASGENIQYF	TGTGCCAGCGGAGAAAACATTCAGTACTTC
TRBV28	TRBJ1-2	TRBD1	-	CASTRGGTGGGYGYTF	TGTGCCAGCACCCGAGGGGGGACAGGGGGTGGCTATGGCTACACCTTC
TRBV2	TRBJ1-2	TRBD1	few	CASSEGTGGFGGYTF	TGTGCCAGCAGTGAAGGGACAGGGGGATTTGGTGGCTACACCTTC
TRBV7-2	TRBJ2-5	-	-	CASAETDNSQETQYF	TGTGCCAGCGCCGAAACGGACAACTCTCAAGAGACCCAGTACTTC
TRBV5-5	TRBJ2-7	TRBD2	-	CASSLGPLGRGFTYEQYF	TGTGCCAGCAGCTTGGGTCCCCTTGGGAGGGGATTTACCTACGAGCAGTACTTC
TRBV6-5	TRBJ2-1	-	once	CASSTTLYNEQFF	TGTGCCAGCTCGACTACCCTCTACAATGAGCAGTTCTTC
TRBV10-2	TRBJ2-7	TRBD2	-	CASRATSVSLYEQYF	TGCGCCAGCAGGGCGACTAGCGTCTCCCTCTACGAGCAGTACTTC
TRBV2	TRBJ1-3	TRBD1	-	CASILWGTGRPGNTIYF	TGTGCCAGCATCCTCTGGGGGACAGGAAGGCCTGGAAACACCATATATTTT